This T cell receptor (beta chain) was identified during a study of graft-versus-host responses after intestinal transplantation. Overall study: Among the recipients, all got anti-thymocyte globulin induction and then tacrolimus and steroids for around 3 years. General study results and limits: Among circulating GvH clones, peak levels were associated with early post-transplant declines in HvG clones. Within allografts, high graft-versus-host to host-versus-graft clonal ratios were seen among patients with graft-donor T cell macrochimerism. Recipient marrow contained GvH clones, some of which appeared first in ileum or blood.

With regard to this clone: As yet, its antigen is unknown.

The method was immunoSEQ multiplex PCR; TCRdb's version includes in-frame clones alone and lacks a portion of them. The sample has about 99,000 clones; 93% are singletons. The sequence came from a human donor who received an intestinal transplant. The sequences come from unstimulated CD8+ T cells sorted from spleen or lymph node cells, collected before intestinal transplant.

DNA for the CDR3: TGTGCCAGCAGTTCCCTAGCAAGGGACTACGAGCAGTACTTC. Protein sequence: CASSSLARDYEQYF. The rearrangement uses TRBV6-5 and TRBJ2-7; possible D gene TRBD2, 5 bases. This CDR3 is built from 14 residues. CDR1 MNHEY and CDR2 SVGAGI come from the germline V gene. V was cut by 4 bases and J by 3 bases, with 13 bases left in between.